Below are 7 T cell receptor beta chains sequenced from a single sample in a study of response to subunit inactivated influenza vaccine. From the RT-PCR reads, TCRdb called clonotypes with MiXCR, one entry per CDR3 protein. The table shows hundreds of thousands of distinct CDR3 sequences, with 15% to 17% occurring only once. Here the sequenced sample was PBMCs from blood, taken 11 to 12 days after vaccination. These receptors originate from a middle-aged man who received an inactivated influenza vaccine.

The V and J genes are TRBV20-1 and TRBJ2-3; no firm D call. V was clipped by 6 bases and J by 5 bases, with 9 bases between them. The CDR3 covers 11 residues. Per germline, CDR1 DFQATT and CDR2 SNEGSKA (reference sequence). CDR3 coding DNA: TGCAGTGCGAGGTTAAAAGATACGCAGTATTTT. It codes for CSARLKDTQYF.

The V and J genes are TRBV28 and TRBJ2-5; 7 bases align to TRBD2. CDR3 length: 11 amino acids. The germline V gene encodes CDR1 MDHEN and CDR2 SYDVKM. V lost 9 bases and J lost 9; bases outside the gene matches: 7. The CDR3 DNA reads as TGTGCCAGTCAGCGGGGCCGGGCCCAGTACTTC. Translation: CASQRGRAQYF.

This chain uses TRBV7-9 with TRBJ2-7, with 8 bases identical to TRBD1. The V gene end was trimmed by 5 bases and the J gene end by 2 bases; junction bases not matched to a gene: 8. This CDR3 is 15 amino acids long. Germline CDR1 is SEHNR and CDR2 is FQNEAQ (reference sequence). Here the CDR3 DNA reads TGTGCCAGCAGCCGGGACAGGATCCGAGCCTACGAGCAGTACTTC. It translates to CASSRDRIRAYEQYF.

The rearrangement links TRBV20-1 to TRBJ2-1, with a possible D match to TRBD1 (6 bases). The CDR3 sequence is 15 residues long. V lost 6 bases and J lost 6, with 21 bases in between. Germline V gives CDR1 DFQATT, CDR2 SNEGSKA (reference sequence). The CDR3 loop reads CSAVGWGRIRNEQFF. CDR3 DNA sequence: TGCAGTGCGGTTGGGTGGGGGCGTATTCGCAATGAGCAGTTCTTC.

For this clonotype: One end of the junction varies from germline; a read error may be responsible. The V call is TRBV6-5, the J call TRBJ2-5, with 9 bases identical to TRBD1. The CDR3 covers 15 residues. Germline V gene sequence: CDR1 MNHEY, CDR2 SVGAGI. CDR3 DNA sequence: TGTGCCAGCGGTTACCCCGGACAGGGGCAAGAGACCCAGTACTTC. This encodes CASGYPGQGQETQYF.

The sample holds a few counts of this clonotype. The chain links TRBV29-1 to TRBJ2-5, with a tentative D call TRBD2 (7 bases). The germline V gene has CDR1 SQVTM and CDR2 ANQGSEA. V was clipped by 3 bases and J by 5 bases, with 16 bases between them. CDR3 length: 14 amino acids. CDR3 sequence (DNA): TGCAGCGTTGAGGGGGGGGCTTATCGGGAGACCCAGTACTTC. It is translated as CSVEGGAYRETQYF.

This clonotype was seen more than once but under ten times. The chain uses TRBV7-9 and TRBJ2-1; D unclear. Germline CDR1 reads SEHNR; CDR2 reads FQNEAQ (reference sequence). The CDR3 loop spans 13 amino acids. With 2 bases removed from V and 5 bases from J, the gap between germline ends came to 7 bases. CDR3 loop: CASSLIADNEQFF. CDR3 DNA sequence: TGTGCCAGCAGCTTAATTGCCGACAATGAGCAGTTCTTC.